These 23 T cell receptor beta chains originate from one sample sequenced in a study of T cells in Graves' hyperthyroidism and ophthalmopathy. RNA transcripts gave rise to amplified TCR beta CDR3 regions. Carried out on the TCR CDR3, a first-round RT-PCR used the HTBI primer set. Each CDR3 protein is one row after TCRdb ran MiXCR on the multiplex PCR reads. The sample holds hundreds of thousands of distinct CDR3 sequences; roughly 15% are singletons and the top ten take around 30%. Sequenced material: blood. These receptors all stem from a young woman with Graves' ophthalmopathy.

In the case of this clonotype: A read error may account for a junction end that differs from germline. J is TRBJ1-2 and V is TRBV2; a weak D match, TRBD1 (6 bases). CDR3 length: 16 residues. Germline CDR1 is SNHLY and CDR2 is FYNNEI. This CDR3 reads CACSEAGGAGLGGYTF. The DNA of the CDR3 is TGTGCCTGCAGTGAAGCGGGGGGGGCAGGGTTGGGTGGCTACACCTTC.

This clonotype was seen a handful of times. A much larger clone lies a single base off, so this may be a read error. The CDR3 does not close with the conserved phenylalanine or tryptophan, likely indicating a read error. CDR3 in amino acids: CASSLGFGSNQPQHS. The CDR3 region has the DNA TGTGCCAGCAGCTTAGGCTTCGGGAGCAATCAGCCCCAGCATTCT. This chain uses TRBV7-2 with TRBJ1-5, with no clear D. This CDR3 contains 15 residues. V was shortened by 1 base and J by 1 base, with 8 bases between the two germline ends. CDR1 is SGHTA, CDR2 FQGNSA, per germline.

The chain employs TRBV9 and TRBJ1-2, with D perhaps TRBD1 (6 bases). Germline assignment: CDR1 SGDLS and CDR2 YYNGEE. The CDR3 contains 14 residues. Trimming removed 3 bases at V and 2 bases at J, with 11 bases between. This CDR3 is CASSETGMNYGYTF. The DNA of the CDR3 is TGTGCCAGCAGCGAAACAGGGATGAACTATGGCTACACCTTC.

A single count supports this clonotype. The genes are TRBV6-2 or TRBV6-3 and TRBJ1-6; D possibly corresponds to TRBD1 (5 bases). Trimming removed 7 bases at V and 0 bases at J, with 13 bases between. Germline values: CDR1 MNHEY, CDR2 SVGEGT. The CDR3 is 16 amino acids. As DNA, the CDR3 is TGTGCCAGCAAGAACAGGATGAGCTCCTATAATTCACCCCTCCACTTT. It is translated as CASKNRMSSYNSPLHF.

This clonotype showed up just a few times. The chain is built from TRBV5-8 and TRBJ2-3, with 11 bases that match TRBD2. Germline CDR1 SGHTS, CDR2 YDEGEE. The CDR3 is made up of 15 amino acids. Trimming removed 4 bases from V and 1 base from J; junction bases left unmatched: 2. The CDR3 DNA reads TGTGCCAGCAGCGCGGGACTAGCGGGCACAGATACGCAGTATTTT. Its protein is CASSAGLAGTDTQYF.

This clonotype has a count of ten or more. This chain uses TRBV20-1 with TRBJ2-1; D unresolved. CDR3 length: 14 amino acids. The germline CDR1 and CDR2 sequences are DFQATT and SNEGSKA (reference sequence). V was trimmed by 3 bases and J by 4 bases, leaving 13 bases between them. CDR3: CSASVQTVYNEQFF. Written as DNA, the CDR3 is TGCAGTGCTAGCGTCCAGACCGTTTACAATGAGCAGTTCTTC.

This clonotype was counted many times. V is TRBV20-1 and J is TRBJ2-1, with 10 bases matching TRBD2. The germline CDR1 and CDR2 sequences are DFQATT and SNEGSKA (reference sequence). V was clipped by 0 bases and J by 8 bases; unmatched bases: 10. The CDR3 has 16 residues. The CDR3 is CSAREAGLAPEDEQFF. Written as DNA, the CDR3 is TGCAGTGCTAGAGAGGCGGGACTAGCGCCCGAGGATGAGCAGTTCTTC.

This clonotype has a count of ten or more. The J gene is TRBJ1-6, the V gene TRBV5-8, with 7 bases matching TRBD1. The germline V gene has CDR1 SGHTS and CDR2 YDEGEE. The CDR3 contains 13 residues. The trim removed 4 bases at V and 7 bases at J, leaving 2 bases unmatched. The CDR3 DNA is TGTGCCAGCAGCCGGGACAGCAATTCACCCCTCCACTTT. Amino acids: CASSRDSNSPLHF.

In its sample, this clonotype was seen many times. The chain has TRBV20-1 and TRBJ1-2; TRBD1 might be the D (5 bases). CDR3 length equals 13 residues. CDR1 and CDR2 from the germline V gene are DFQATT and SNEGSKA (reference sequence). V was cut by 0 bases and J by 8 bases, with 13 bases left in between. CDR3 sequence reads: CSARDRTRGGYTF. For the CDR3, the DNA is TGCAGTGCTAGAGACAGGACGAGGGGCGGCTACACCTTC.

This clonotype was seen at least ten times. The rearrangement joins TRBV6-1 to TRBJ1-5; D is perhaps TRBD1 (5 bases). This CDR3 contains 15 residues. Germline values: CDR1 MNHNS, CDR2 SASEGT. V was shortened by 1 base and J by 7 bases, with 14 bases between the two germline ends. The CDR3 region is CASSEVPGYGQPQHF. CDR3 nucleotide sequence: TGTGCCAGCAGTGAAGTTCCAGGGTACGGGCAGCCCCAGCATTTT.

The table lists this clonotype with many counts. The chain recombines TRBV5-1 with TRBJ2-1; 7 nucleotides line up with TRBD2. V shed 0 bases, J shed 3 bases, and the junction held 9 bases outside the gene matches. From germline, CDR1 is SGHRS and CDR2 YFSETQ. This CDR3 has 17 residues. The CDR3, as DNA: TGCGCCAGCAGCTTGGCCAGTCCAGCGGGGTACTACAATGAGCAGTTCTTC. This codes for CASSLASPAGYYNEQFF.

The chain has TRBV28 and TRBJ2-7, with 13 bases aligning to TRBD2. Germline-derived CDR1 and CDR2 are MDHEN and SYDVKM. This CDR3 is 19 amino acids long. The ends lost 7 bases at V and 4 bases at J; junction bases unmatched: 19. The DNA of the CDR3 is TGTGCCAGCAACCCAACGGTGAGGACTAGCGGGGGCGTCGCTTACGAGCAGTACTTC. Its translation: CASNPTVRTSGGVAYEQYF.

This clonotype was detected only a few times. V usage is TRBV19 and J usage is TRBJ1-4; D may be TRBD1 (5 bases). CDR3 length equals 15 residues. Per the germline V gene, CDR1 is LNHDA and CDR2 is SQIVND (reference sequence). V was cut by 3 bases and J by 3 bases, with 11 bases left in between. This CDR3 reads CASSIRQTSNEKLFF. Written as DNA, the CDR3 is TGTGCCAGTAGTATTCGACAGACTTCTAATGAAAAACTGTTTTTT.

This clonotype came up many times. The rearrangement joins TRBV27 to TRBJ2-3; D perhaps matches TRBD1 (6 bases). The CDR3 is 15 residues long. Trimming stripped 5 bases from V and 1 base from J, with 13 bases between. In germline, CDR1 is MNHEY, CDR2 SMNVEV (reference sequence). The DNA for the CDR3 is TGTGCCAGCAGTGAGGGGGAGTGGGGCACAGATACGCAGTATTTT. Protein sequence: CASSEGEWGTDTQYF.

This clonotype was observed at least ten times. The J gene is TRBJ1-1, the V gene TRBV27; D gene unclear. The CDR3 has 13 amino acids. V was pared by 2 bases and J by 2 bases, with 6 bases between. Germline-derived CDR1 and CDR2 are MNHEY and SMNVEV (reference sequence). The DNA of the CDR3 is TGTGCCAGCAGTTTAATACCTAACACTGAAGCTTTCTTT. Translated, it gives CASSLIPNTEAFF.

This clonotype was seen many times. The genes are TRBV6-1 and TRBJ2-5; D is perhaps TRBD2 (5 bases). CDR3 length equals 13 residues. V was pared by 5 bases and J by 7 bases, with 14 bases between. Looked up from germline, CDR1 is MNHNS and CDR2 is SASEGT. This chain's CDR3 is CASSPTILGTQYF. The CDR3 coding sequence is TGTGCCAGCAGTCCGACTATCCTGGGGACCCAGTACTTC.

This clonotype showed up just a few times. CDR3 region: CASSVLPSGRESSQYF. The CDR3 DNA reads as TGTGCCAGCAGCGTCCTACCTAGCGGGAGGGAGTCTTCGCAGTATTTT. The V call is TRBV9, the J call TRBJ2-3; 12 nucleotides align to TRBD2. The germline V gene has CDR1 SGDLS and CDR2 YYNGEE. With V trimmed by 2 bases and J by 10 bases, 11 bases remained unmatched. This CDR3 region has 16 residues. Full variable domain (outside the CDR3, taken from reference TRBV9 and TRBJ2-3): DSGVTQTPKHLITATGQRVTLRCSPRSGDLSVYWYQQSLDQGLQFLIQYYNGEERAKGNILERFSAQQFPDLHSELNLSSLELGDSALYFCASSVLPSGRESSQYFGPGTRLTVL.

At least ten counts were recorded for this clonotype. The chain combines TRBV7-3 with TRBJ2-1, with TRBD2 identical over 9 bases. The CDR3 has 16 residues. Germline loops: CDR1 SGHTA, CDR2 FQGTGA. J was trimmed by 3 bases and V by 5 bases; bases with no gene match: 8. The CDR3 DNA reads as TGTGCCAGCAGCCCCCTAGCGGGGTCGGGCTACAATGAGCAGTTCTTC. As protein: CASSPLAGSGYNEQFF. The whole variable domain, filled in from reference TRBV7-3 and TRBJ2-1, reads GAGVSQTPSNKVTEKGKYVELRCDPISGHTALYWYRQSLGQGPEFLIYFQGTGAADDSGLPNDRFFAVRPEGSVSTLKIQRTERGDSAVYLCASSPLAGSGYNEQFFGPGTRLTVL.

This clonotype was counted at least ten times. The V call is TRBV27, the J call TRBJ1-6; D ambiguous. V shed 5 bases and J shed 8 bases, with 16 bases lying between them. CDR1 MNHEY and CDR2 SMNVEV come from the germline V gene (reference sequence). CDR3 length: 15 residues. CDR3: CASSLIVGYDSPLHF. The CDR3 DNA reads TGTGCCAGCAGTCTTATTGTGGGTTATGATTCACCCCTCCACTTT.

This clonotype came up many times. The chain couples TRBV2 to TRBJ1-5; 7 positions agree with TRBD1. The CDR3 has 14 residues. CDR1 SNHLY and CDR2 FYNNEI come from the germline V gene. V gave up 8 bases and J gave up 1 base; unmatched junction bases: 5. CDR3 nucleotide sequence: TGTGCCAGCGACAGGGAGAGGAGCAATCAGCCCCAGCATTTT. It is translated as CASDRERSNQPQHF.

There are many counts of this clonotype. V is TRBV6-1 and J is TRBJ1-1, with 7 bases fitting TRBD1. The CDR3 runs to 15 residues. V lost 6 bases and J lost 0; bases outside the gene matches: 7. Looked up from germline, CDR1 is MNHNS and CDR2 is SASEGT. The CDR3 DNA is TGTGCCAGCAGCCGCCCGACAGGGATGAACACTGAAGCTTTCTTT. Translating it yields CASSRPTGMNTEAFF.

This clonotype appeared many times. The chain joins TRBV6-1 to TRBJ2-7; D possibly corresponds to TRBD2 (5 bases). Trimming removed 6 bases at V and 2 bases at J, with 17 bases between. The V gene's germline CDR1 is MNHNS and CDR2 SASEGT. The CDR3 sequence is 15 residues long. The CDR3 sequence is CASSDSGRGTYEQYF. The CDR3 bases are TGTGCCAGCAGCGACTCGGGCCGAGGGACCTACGAGCAGTACTTC.

This clonotype has only a few counts. The chain uses TRBV7-2 and TRBJ2-7; 14 positions match TRBD2. The CDR3 length is 19 residues. Germline V gene lookup returns CDR1 SGHTA and CDR2 FQGNSA. V lost 4 bases to trimming and J lost 5 bases; unmatched junction nucleotides: 16. CDR3 nucleotide sequence: TGTGCCAGCAGCTCTAGACCGGGACTAGCGGGAGCCACATTCCACGAGCAGTACTTC. Its protein product is CASSSRPGLAGATFHEQYF.